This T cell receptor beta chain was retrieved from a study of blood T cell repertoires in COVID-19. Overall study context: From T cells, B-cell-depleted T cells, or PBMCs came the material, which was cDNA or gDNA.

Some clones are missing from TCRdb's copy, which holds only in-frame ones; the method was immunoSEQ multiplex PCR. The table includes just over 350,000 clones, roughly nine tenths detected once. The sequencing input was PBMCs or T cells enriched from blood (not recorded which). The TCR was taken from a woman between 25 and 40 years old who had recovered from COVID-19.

This chain's CDR3 is CASSIGSAGQPQHF. The CDR3, as DNA: TGTGCCAGTAGTATTGGTTCAGCAGGACAGCCCCAGCATTTT. The V and J genes are TRBV19 and TRBJ1-5; D unresolved. This CDR3 has 14 residues. V was pared by 3 bases and J by 7 bases, with 13 bases between. CDR1 and CDR2 from the germline V gene are LNHDA and SQIVND (reference sequence).